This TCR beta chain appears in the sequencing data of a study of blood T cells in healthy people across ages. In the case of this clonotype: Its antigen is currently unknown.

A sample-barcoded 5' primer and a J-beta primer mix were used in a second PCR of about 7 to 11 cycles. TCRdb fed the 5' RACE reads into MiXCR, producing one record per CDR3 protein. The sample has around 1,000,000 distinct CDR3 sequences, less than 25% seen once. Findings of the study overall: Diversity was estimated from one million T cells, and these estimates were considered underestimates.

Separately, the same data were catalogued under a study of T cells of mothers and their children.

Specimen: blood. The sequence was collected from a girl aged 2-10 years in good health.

The CDR3 sequence is CASSISISYEQYF. The DNA for the CDR3 is TGTGCCAGCAGCATCAGTATCTCCTACGAGCAGTACTTC. The chain links TRBV9 to TRBJ2-7; D is unresolved. The CDR3 sequence is 13 residues long. Between the trimmed V and J ends, which lost 4 bases and 0 bases, there was a span of 8 bases. Germline-derived CDR1 and CDR2 are SGDLS and YYNGEE.